What follows are 13 T cell receptor beta chains derived from one specimen sequenced in a study of shared clonotypes between healthy human individuals (dated by TCRdb to about 2020). Receptor amplification or capture employed the immunoSEQ multiplex PCR assay. TCRdb stores this immuneACCESS table with in-frame sequences only. Part of the clones is absent; in the studies checked, under half of the shortfall reflects unresolved V genes, and no reason is known for the rest. Here the sample has over a million clones; roughly 96% occur a single time. Approximately 1.2% of the sample belongs to the ten largest clones. The sample consisted of naive CD4+ T cells sorted from blood. What the cell subset or site label conveys for this sample: CD45RA+ positively selected. These receptors were collected from a man between 25 and 39 years old in good health.

The chain couples TRBV30 to TRBJ2-7; no clear D gene. Germline-derived CDR1 and CDR2 are GTSNPN and SVGIG (reference sequence). The V end lost 3 bases, the J end lost 1 base, and 10 bases lay between the germline ends. The CDR3 has 13 residues. The DNA of the CDR3 is TGTGCCTGGAGATCGGGCCGATCCTACGAGCAGTACTTC. It encodes CAWRSGRSYEQYF.

This chain links TRBV14 with TRBJ2-6; D is unclear. Between the trimmed V and J ends, which lost 0 bases and 4 bases, there was a span of 10 bases. The CDR3 is made up of 16 amino acids. Germline CDR1 and CDR2: SGHDN and FVKESK. CDR3 bases: TGTGCCAGCAGCCAAGATGGTGGTTCGGGGGCCAACGTCCTGACTTTC. This sequence encodes CASSQDGGSGANVLTF.

To note about this clone: Other DNA sequences from this sample encode an identical CDR3 as well. This chain uses TRBV7-9 with TRBJ2-3; D gene ambiguous. The V end was cut by 0 bases, the J end by 0 bases, with 4 bases between. CDR3 length: 14 residues. The germline gives CDR1 SEHNR, CDR2 FQNEAQ (reference sequence). The CDR3 DNA follows: TGTGCCAGCAGCTTAGCAGGCAGCACAGATACGCAGTATTTT. Protein: CASSLAGSTDTQYF.

The rearrangement joins TRBV6-1 to TRBJ2-1, with D unclear. The CDR3 is 12 amino acids. The V gene lost 2 bases and the J gene lost 13 bases, with 12 bases spanning the gap. From germline, CDR1 is MNHNS and CDR2 SASEGT. The CDR3 bases are TGTGCCAGCAGTGAATTTAGGGCAATACAGTTCTTC. Protein: CASSEFRAIQFF.

CDR3: CASSSRGDTGELFF. The CDR3 nucleotides are TGTGCCAGCAGTAGTCGGGGGGACACCGGGGAGCTGTTTTTT. The chain employs TRBV5-4 and TRBJ2-2; 7 nucleotides match TRBD2. CDR3 size: 14 residues. CDR1 is SGHNT, CDR2 YYREEE, per germline (reference sequence). J gave up 3 bases and V 5 bases, and 4 bases lay outside the gene matches. Full variable domain (outside the CDR3, taken from reference TRBV5-4 and TRBJ2-2): ETGVTQSPTHLIKTRGQQVTLRCSSQSGHNTVSWYQQALGQGPQFIFQYYREEENGRGNFPPRFSGLQFPNYSSELNVNALELDDSALYLCASSSRGDTGELFFGEGSRLTVL.

The rearrangement uses TRBV6-1 and TRBJ2-7, with TRBD1 identical over 10 bases. This CDR3 has 13 residues. The germline V gene has CDR1 MNHNS and CDR2 SASEGT. Trimming cost V 6 bases and J 6 bases; bases outside gene matches: 5. The CDR3 DNA follows: TGTGCCAGCAGGGGGACAGGGGCGCTCGAGCAGTACTTC. It yields the protein CASRGTGALEQYF.

This chain's CDR3 is CASDNPGTEYEQYF. In DNA form, the CDR3 reads TGTGCCAGCGACAATCCCGGGACAGAGTACGAGCAGTACTTC. The rearrangement joins TRBV28 to TRBJ2-7, with 7 bases that match TRBD1. The CDR3 runs to 14 residues. Germline CDR1 MDHEN, CDR2 SYDVKM. V gave up 8 bases and J gave up 4 bases; unmatched junction bases: 11. Combining the CDR3 with reference TRBV28 and TRBJ2-7 gives the whole variable domain DVKVTQSSRYLVKRTGEKVFLECVQDMDHENMFWYRQDPGLGLRLIYFSYDVKMKEKGDIPEGYSVSREKKERFSLILESASTNQTSMYLCASDNPGTEYEQYFGPGTRLTVT.

The chain links TRBV5-1 to TRBJ2-5; 11 nucleotides agree with TRBD1. With V trimmed by 4 bases and J by 4 bases, 6 bases remained unmatched. CDR1 and CDR2 from the germline V gene are SGHRS and YFSETQ. The CDR3 has 15 residues. The CDR3 DNA is TGCGCCAGCAGCCAAGGGACAGGGGGGCGAGAGACCCAGTACTTC. This translates into CASSQGTGGRETQYF.

This chain's CDR3 is CASSIGLGEKLFF. In DNA, the CDR3 is TGCGCCAGCAGTATCGGACTGGGTGAAAAACTGTTTTTT. J is TRBJ1-4 and V is TRBV10-1; D gene unclear. Trimming left V 5 bases short and J 7 bases short, with 11 bases between. CDR1 is WNHNN, CDR2 SYGVQD, per germline (reference sequence). The CDR3 contains 13 residues.

J is TRBJ2-3 and V is TRBV18; D unresolved. V lost 1 base and J lost 4, with 9 bases in between. CDR1 KGHSH and CDR2 LQKENI come from the germline V gene. The CDR3 spans 14 residues. CDR3 DNA sequence: TGTGCCAGCTCACCACAGTCTTTCCCAGATACGCAGTATTTT. This sequence encodes CASSPQSFPDTQYF.

In its sample, this clone was seen once. The chain recombines TRBV15 with TRBJ2-5; 9 bases line up with TRBD1. J gave up 6 bases and V 6 bases, and 5 bases lay outside the gene matches. CDR3 length: 13 amino acids. Germline V gene lookup returns CDR1 LNHNV and CDR2 YYDKDF (reference sequence). The chain's CDR3 is CATSRQGVKTQYF. The CDR3 DNA follows: TGTGCCACCAGTAGACAGGGGGTGAAGACCCAGTACTTC.

This chain connects TRBV7-2 to TRBJ1-3; tentatively, D is TRBD1 (5 bases). The germline V gene has CDR1 SGHTA and CDR2 FQGNSA. V gave up 5 bases and J gave up 6 bases, with 14 bases separating them. The CDR3 consists of 14 residues. The CDR3 DNA follows: TGTGCCAGCAGCCGTGATGCGGGGGAAAACACCATATATTTT. Protein: CASSRDAGENTIYF.

The chain uses TRBV9 and TRBJ1-4; 12 bases are shared with TRBD1. CDR1 and CDR2 from the germline V gene are SGDLS and YYNGEE. V lost 1 base and J lost 8; bases outside the gene matches: 6. This CDR3 has 16 residues. In DNA form, the CDR3 reads TGTGCCAGCAGCGTATCCCCCGGGACAGGGGGCGAAAAACTGTTTTTT. It codes for CASSVSPGTGGEKLFF.